This TCR beta chain was sequenced during a study of CD8+CD57+ T cells in acquired aplastic anemia. Study background: Yields of DNA that came from sorted CD4+ and CD8+ cells averaged approximately 3.2 ug. Where healthy donors were concerned, CD4+ cells averaged around 11 million reads.

Profiles of TCR beta VDJ and CDR3 were generated from a genomic DNA template. TCRdb re-called the reads with MiXCR, one entry per CDR3 protein. The profile shows 200,000 to 250,000 distinct CDR3 sequences, roughly 55% of them singletons. The V end was cut by 0 bases, the J end by 15 bases, with 12 bases between. The CDR3 is 12 amino acids. CDR1 is SGHDN, CDR2 FVKESK, per germline. Comment on this clonotype: Antigen: not known.

Study-wide findings and caveats: Patients versus controls showed no significant CD8+ Simpson's diversity difference.

The chain couples TRBV14 to TRBJ2-1, with D maybe TRBD1 (6 bases). The sample was sorted CD4+, CD8+, or CD8+CD57+ T cells (not recorded which) from PBMCs. The receptor comes from a human donor in good health. DNA for the CDR3: TGTGCCAGCAGCCAAGATGGACAGCGTCGGTTCTTC. Amino acids: CASSQDGQRRFF.